A single sample is the source of the 19 T cell receptor beta chains below, sequenced in a study of shared clonotypes between healthy human individuals. Sequencing used immunoSEQ multiplex PCR; TCRdb keeps in-frame clones, though not all of them. Altogether 2 million to 2.5 million clones are present, around 90% being singletons, with the ten largest covering 0.3% to 0.45%. Sequenced sample: naive CD4+ T cells from PBMCs. Subset given: CD45RA+ positively selected. These receptors all come from a young man in good health. Some clones in this sample may be carry-over from other donors' samples.

The rearrangement uses TRBV4-2 and TRBJ2-1, with TRBD1 identical over 8 bases. V dropped 3 bases and J dropped 7; count of bases not matched to a gene: 14. The CDR3 is 17 amino acids. In germline, CDR1 is LGHNA, CDR2 YNFKEQ. In DNA, the CDR3 is TGTGCCAGCAGCCAGTCACCCTGGGGACAGGCTTTTAATGAGCAGTTCTTC. Translation gives CASSQSPWGQAFNEQFF.

The chain employs TRBV5-8 and TRBJ1-1, with no clear D. The CDR3 contains 13 residues. Germline-derived CDR1 and CDR2 are SGHTS and YDEGEE. The V end lost 2 bases, the J end lost 5 bases, and 10 bases lay between the germline ends. The CDR3 sequence: CASSFRLGTEAFF. The CDR3 bases are TGTGCCAGCAGCTTTAGGCTAGGAACTGAAGCTTTCTTT.

The chain links TRBV28 to TRBJ2-3, with D hard to call. The CDR3 is made up of 14 amino acids. V lost 2 bases and J 5 bases, leaving 11 bases between the germline ends. Germline values: CDR1 MDHEN, CDR2 SYDVKM. The DNA of the CDR3 is TGTGCCAGCAGTTTACCTACAAGGGTAGATACGCAGTATTTT. This gives the protein CASSLPTRVDTQYF.

This chain joins TRBV30 and TRBJ2-7; 11 nucleotides match TRBD2. The J segment lost 3 bases and the V segment lost 3 bases, leaving 4 bases of the junction unmatched. The CDR3 spans 14 residues. CDR1 and CDR2 from the germline V gene are GTSNPN and SVGIG (reference sequence). The CDR3 DNA follows: TGTGCCTGGAGAACTAGCGGGAGCTACTACGAGCAGTACTTC. This translates into CAWRTSGSYYEQYF.

The V and J genes are TRBV7-9 and TRBJ2-7, with TRBD1 matching over 9 bases. The CDR3 runs 16 residues. V was pared by 5 bases and J by 3 bases, with 11 bases of the junction left unmatched. Looked up from germline, CDR1 is SEHNR and CDR2 is FQNEAQ (reference sequence). The CDR3 DNA is TGTGCCAGCAGCAAACCGGGACAGGGTATTATCTACGAGCAGTACTTC. It encodes CASSKPGQGIIYEQYF.

This sequence joins TRBV11-2 and TRBJ2-5; 9 bases match TRBD2. Looked up from germline, CDR1 is SGHAT and CDR2 is FQNNGV. The CDR3 contains 15 residues. Trimming cost V 4 bases and J 4 bases; bases outside gene matches: 7. The CDR3 DNA reads TGTGCCAGCAGCTCGGTGCGGGAGGGCCGAGAGACCCAGTACTTC. Protein sequence: CASSSVREGRETQYF.

This clone was recorded only once. The chain recombines TRBV5-1 with TRBJ2-2, with D possibly TRBD1 on 5 matching bases. The ends were cut back, 2 bases at V and 5 bases at J, with 13 bases in the middle. Germline V gene sequence: CDR1 SGHRS, CDR2 YFSETQ. The CDR3 has 15 amino acids. In DNA, the CDR3 is TGCGCCAGCAGCTTCCCTGAAGGGGTTACCGGGGAGCTGTTTTTT. This translates into CASSFPEGVTGELFF.

This rearrangement joins TRBV6-5 to TRBJ2-7; no clear D gene. This CDR3 is built from 13 residues. The ends were cut back, 5 bases at V and 4 bases at J, with 12 bases in the middle. Germline lookup yields CDR1 MNHEY and CDR2 SVGAGI. The CDR3, as DNA: TGTGCCAGCAGTCGACAACGGATGTACGAGCAGTACTTC. Translating gives CASSRQRMYEQYF.

The chain couples TRBV19 to TRBJ2-3, with TRBD2 identical over 8 bases. The CDR3 covers 15 residues. Germline V gives CDR1 LNHDA, CDR2 SQIVND (reference sequence). V shed 1 base and J 0 bases; nucleotides not matched to a gene: 0. The CDR3 is CASSIVAGSTDTQYF. The DNA of the CDR3 is TGTGCCAGTAGTATAGTAGCGGGAAGCACAGATACGCAGTATTTT.

The chain employs TRBV6-4 and TRBJ2-2, with 7 bases aligning to TRBD1. CDR1 is MRHNA, CDR2 SNTAGT, per germline. Trimming removed 2 bases from V and 1 base from J; junction bases left unmatched: 1. This CDR3 is built from 15 residues. The CDR3, as DNA: TGTGCCAGCAGTGACAGGGGGCTGAACACCGGGGAGCTGTTTTTT. Translation gives CASSDRGLNTGELFF.

The genes are TRBV30 and TRBJ2-6; D gene unclear. The CDR3 has 12 residues. Trimming took 8 bases from V and 4 from J, leaving 9 bases between them. In germline, CDR1 is GTSNPN, CDR2 SVGIG (reference sequence). CDR3 region: CAQSPGANVLTF. The CDR3 DNA reads TGTGCCCAGAGCCCGGGGGCCAACGTCCTGACTTTC.

The genes are TRBV12-5 and TRBJ2-2; D gene uncertain. The CDR3 runs to 15 residues. CDR1 LGHNT and CDR2 FRNRAP come from the germline V gene. V shed 1 base and J shed 1 base, with 7 bases lying between them. The CDR3 sequence: CASGLGPKNTGELFF. The CDR3 DNA reads TGTGCTAGTGGTTTGGGTCCTAAGAACACCGGGGAGCTGTTTTTT.

This chain joins TRBV25-1 and TRBJ1-1, with D tentatively TRBD1 (5 bases). The V end was cut by 5 bases, the J end by 4 bases, with 11 bases between. The CDR3 totals 13 residues. Germline V CDR1 and CDR2: MGHDK, SYGVNS. CDR3 residues: CASSLAGGTEAFF. The CDR3, as DNA: TGTGCCAGCAGTCTCGCGGGGGGCACTGAAGCTTTCTTT.

This chain connects TRBV11-2 to TRBJ2-7, with 8 bases lining up with TRBD2. CDR1 SGHAT and CDR2 FQNNGV come from the germline V gene. V lost 7 bases, J lost 4 bases, and 9 bases stayed unmatched. The CDR3 has 14 amino acids. This CDR3 reads CASTRRGGVYEQYF. Here the CDR3 DNA reads TGTGCCAGCACCCGCCGGGGGGGCGTATACGAGCAGTACTTC.

The V and J genes are TRBV7-3 and TRBJ1-6, with TRBD1 matching over 7 bases. Germline CDR1 is SGHTA and CDR2 is FQGTGA. The CDR3 has 15 amino acids. V lost 3 bases and J lost 8; bases outside the gene matches: 7. CDR3 residues: CASSFAGGGDSPLHF. In DNA, the CDR3 is TGTGCCAGCAGCTTCGCGGGAGGGGGCGATTCACCCCTCCACTTT.

The chain employs TRBV7-9 and TRBJ2-7, with 7 bases aligning to TRBD1. CDR1 and CDR2 from the germline V gene are SEHNR and FQNEAQ (reference sequence). CDR3 length equals 15 residues. Germline trimming cut 7 bases from V and 2 bases from J; bases unmatched to any gene: 11. CDR3 coding DNA: TGTGCCAGCACCATACTCGGGCAGGGGGCCTACGAGCAGTACTTC. Protein: CASTILGQGAYEQYF.

The chain combines TRBV9 with TRBJ1-3; 9 bases line up with TRBD1. CDR3 size: 15 residues. Per the germline V gene, CDR1 is SGDLS and CDR2 is YYNGEE. The V and J ends lost 3 bases and 7 bases, in that order; junction bases with no gene match: 8. CDR3 region: CASSARTGARNTIYF. The CDR3 DNA reads TGTGCCAGCAGCGCGAGGACAGGGGCTCGTAACACCATATATTTT.

The chain is built from TRBV30 and TRBJ1-6, with D possibly matching TRBD1 (6 bases). CDR3 length equals 14 residues. Germline lookup yields CDR1 GTSNPN and CDR2 SVGIG (reference sequence). V lost 5 bases, J lost 10 bases, and 18 bases lay in between. CDR3 amino acids: CAWRGQPAGSPLHF. The CDR3 DNA reads as TGTGCCTGGCGAGGACAGCCAGCAGGATCACCCCTCCACTTT.

This chain connects TRBV7-3 to TRBJ2-2; the D gene is possibly TRBD1 (5 bases). The CDR3 sequence is 14 residues long. Germline V lookup: CDR1 SGHTA, CDR2 FQGTGA. V was shortened by 1 base and J by 3 bases, with 6 bases between the two germline ends. The CDR3 bases are TGTGCCAGCAGCTTAAAAGGGGACACCGGGGAGCTGTTTTTT. Translated: CASSLKGDTGELFF.